This TCR beta chain comes out of a study of cytomegalovirus exposure and HLA in healthy donors. The PCR made use of 60 Vbeta and 13 Jbeta primers. Generated by immunoSEQ multiplex PCR, the TCRdb table keeps only in-frame clones and is missing some. Its table lists about 130,000 clones. The CDR3 runs to 16 residues. Looked up from germline, CDR1 is SGHRS and CDR2 is YFSETQ. After removal of 5 bases from V and 5 bases from J, the junction contained 12 bases not matched to a gene. Source material: PBMCs. The gene calls are TRBV5-1 and TRBJ2-5; 10 bases agree with TRBD1. The sequence was obtained from a man in his late teens or twenties in good health and CMV-seronegative. The CDR3: CASRTTSGTGVETQYF. The CDR3 nucleotides are TGCGCCAGCAGGACTACATCCGGGACAGGGGTGGAGACCCAGTACTTC.